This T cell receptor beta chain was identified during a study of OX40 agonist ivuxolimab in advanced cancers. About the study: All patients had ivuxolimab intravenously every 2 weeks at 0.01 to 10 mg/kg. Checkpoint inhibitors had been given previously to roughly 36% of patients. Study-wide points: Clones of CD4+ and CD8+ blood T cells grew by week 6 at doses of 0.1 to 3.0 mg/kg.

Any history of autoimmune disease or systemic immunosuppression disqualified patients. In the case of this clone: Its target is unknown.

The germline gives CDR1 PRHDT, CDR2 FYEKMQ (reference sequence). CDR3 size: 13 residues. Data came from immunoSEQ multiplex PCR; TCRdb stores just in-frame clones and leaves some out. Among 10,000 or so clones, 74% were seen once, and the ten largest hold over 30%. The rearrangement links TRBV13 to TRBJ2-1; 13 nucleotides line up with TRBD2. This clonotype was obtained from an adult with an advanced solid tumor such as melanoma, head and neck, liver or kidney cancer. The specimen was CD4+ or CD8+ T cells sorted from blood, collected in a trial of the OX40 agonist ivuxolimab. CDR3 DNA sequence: TGTGCAACCGGGACTAGCGGGACCAATGAGCAGTTCTTC. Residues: CATGTSGTNEQFF.